These T cell receptor beta chains were read from a single sample in a study of T cell repertoires in cytomegalovirus infection. TCRdb re-called the reads with MiXCR, one entry per CDR3 protein. This table has 310,000 or so distinct CDR3 sequences, 9.6% appearing once. The sample comprised PBMCs. Receptors originate from a human donor in good health (CMV status not recorded). Some clones in this sample may be carry-over from other donors' samples. The CDR3 runs from the conserved cysteine through the conserved F or W. A D gene is named only where the DNA matches it firmly. Size is stated for part of the rows, as once, few or many counts, or as a class when the clone is expanded.

clone_size,d_call,j_call,v_call,cdr3_aa,cdr3_nt
few,-,TRBJ1-2,TRBV5-6,CASSLAGGAGYGYTF,TGTGCCAGCAGCTTGGCCGGGGGGGCTGGCTATGGCTACACCTTC
many,TRBD2,TRBJ2-2,TRBV14,CASSQDFATSGGVDTGELFF,TGTGCCAGCAGCCAAGATTTCGCGACTAGCGGGGGGGTCGACACCGGGGAGCTGTTTTTT
many,-,TRBJ2-5,TRBV7-2,CASSSDRGAETQYF,TGTGCCAGCAGCTCGGACCGGGGAGCAGAGACCCAGTACTTC
few,-,TRBJ2-3,TRBV11-3,CASSLEGGTSTDTQYF,TGTGCCAGCAGCTTAGAGGGCGGGACTAGCACAGATACGCAGTATTTT
many,TRBD1,TRBJ1-5,TRBV29-1,CSVSGQGNSQPQHF,TGCAGCGTTTCTGGACAGGGGAACAGTCAGCCCCAGCATTTT
many,TRBD1,TRBJ2-7,TRBV7-2,CASSLGDSYYEQYF,TGTGCCAGCAGCTTAGGGGACAGCTACTACGAGCAGTACTTC
-,TRBD1,TRBJ1-4,TRBV2,CASRQGSNEKLFF,TGTGCCAGCAGACAGGGGTCTAATGAAAAACTGTTTTTT
many,TRBD1,TRBJ1-1,TRBV7-2,CASRLGQLNTEAFF,TGTGCCAGCAGACTGGGACAGCTTAACACTGAAGCTTTCTTT
many,-,TRBJ2-2,TRBV27,CASSRGHTNTGELFF,TGTGCCAGCAGTAGAGGACACACTAACACCGGGGAGCTGTTTTTT
many,TRBD1,TRBJ1-5,TRBV20-1,CSAGTDSNQPQHF,TGCAGTGCCGGGACAGATAGCAATCAGCCCCAGCATTTT
many,-,TRBJ2-5,TRBV7-2,CASSVVGPRETQYF,TGTGCCAGCAGCGTAGTAGGTCCCCGGGAGACCCAGTACTTC
-,TRBD1,TRBJ1-5,TRBV28,CASTGGSGNQPQHF,TGTGCCAGTACAGGGGGCTCGGGCAATCAGCCCCAGCATTTT
many,TRBD1,TRBJ2-1,TRBV5-1,CASSYDYRGISYNEQFF,TGCGCCAGCAGTTATGACTACAGGGGTATCTCCTACAATGAGCAGTTCTTC
-,-,TRBJ1-5,TRBV18,CASSPTEVQPQHF,TGTGCCAGCTCACCCACGGAGGTCCAGCCCCAGCATTTT
many,-,TRBJ2-1,TRBV5-1,CASSPTVANEQFF,TGCGCCAGCAGCCCGACTGTGGCCAATGAGCAGTTCTTC
few,-,TRBJ1-6,TRBV27,CASMGRVVNSPLHF,TGTGCCTCCATGGGAAGGGTAGTGAATTCACCCCTCCACTTT
many,-,TRBJ1-5,TRBV19,CASRSTPRGNQPQHF,TGTGCCAGCCGATCAACCCCGAGGGGGAATCAGCCCCAGCATTTT
many,TRBD1,TRBJ2-5,TRBV12-3/TRBV12-4,CASRPGGGETQYF,TGTGCCAGCAGACCAGGGGGCGGCGAGACCCAGTACTTC
many,-,TRBJ1-1,TRBV20-1,CSARGYGNTEAFF,TGCAGTGCTAGAGGGTACGGGAACACTGAAGCTTTCTTT
few,-,TRBJ1-6,TRBV20-1,CSVGGVNSPLHF,TGCAGTGTTGGGGGGGTGAATTCACCCCTCCACTTT
-,-,TRBJ1-2,TRBV3-1,CASSQDRLRGYTF,TGTGCCAGCAGCCAAGATCGTCTGCGCGGCTACACCTTC
many,TRBD1,TRBJ1-2,TRBV7-3,CASSLRGDHRDSHYGYTF,TGTGCCAGCAGCTTAAGGGGGGATCATCGGGACAGCCACTATGGCTACACCTTC
many,-,TRBJ2-2,TRBV10-3,CAISESRQGGTGELFF,TGTGCCATCAGTGAGTCTAGGCAGGGAGGCACCGGGGAGCTGTTTTTT
many,-,TRBJ2-3,TRBV7-2,CASSYTDTQYF,TGTGCCAGCAGCTACACAGATACGCAGTATTTT
many,-,TRBJ2-3,TRBV7-9,CASSPRARTSTDTQYF,TGTGCCAGCAGCCCCAGAGCCCGCACTAGCACAGATACGCAGTATTTT
many,-,TRBJ1-1,TRBV7-8,CASSARGPTEAFF,TGTGCCAGCAGCGCCAGGGGTCCCACTGAAGCTTTCTTT
-,TRBD1,TRBJ2-7,TRBV20-1,CSARGGTGGTYEQYF,TGCAGTGCTCGTGGAGGGACAGGGGGGACCTACGAGCAGTACTTC
many,-,TRBJ2-5,TRBV6-5,CASSPLIREETQYF,TGTGCCAGCAGCCCCTTGATCCGAGAAGAGACCCAGTACTTC
many,TRBD1,TRBJ2-3,TRBV5-4,CASSPYRGAVADTQYF,TGTGCCAGCAGCCCTTACAGGGGAGCGGTGGCAGATACGCAGTATTTT
many,TRBD2,TRBJ2-1,TRBV7-9,CASSRLAGLTYNEQFF,TGTGCCAGCAGCCGTCTAGCGGGGCTAACCTACAATGAGCAGTTCTTC
few,TRBD1,TRBJ2-5,TRBV29-1,CSVDRVGETQYF,TGCAGCGTAGACAGGGTTGGGGAGACCCAGTACTTC
-,-,TRBJ1-5,TRBV7-8,CASSSHYSNQPQHF,TGTGCCAGCAGCAGTCATTATAGCAATCAGCCCCAGCATTTT
-,-,TRBJ2-1,TRBV28,CASSRVIALYNEQFF,TGTGCCAGCAGTCGGGTGATAGCGCTCTACAATGAGCAGTTCTTC
many,-,TRBJ2-7,TRBV13,CASSLGTAAYEQYF,TGTGCCAGCAGCTTAGGGACAGCTGCCTACGAGCAGTACTTC
medium-sized,-,TRBJ1-1,TRBV12-3/TRBV12-4,CASSLLGTEAFF,TGTGCCAGCAGTTTATTGGGCACTGAAGCTTTCTTT
few,TRBD2,TRBJ2-7,TRBV7-9,CASSLDGGSPREQYF,TGTGCCAGCAGCTTAGACGGGGGGTCGCCTCGCGAGCAGTACTTC
many,-,TRBJ2-5,TRBV2,CASNIDRQETQYF,TGTGCCAGCAATATTGACCGCCAAGAGACCCAGTACTTC
few,TRBD1,TRBJ2-7,TRBV2,CASRTGTMGEQYF,TGTGCCAGCCGGACAGGGACCATGGGGGAGCAGTACTTC
many,TRBD2,TRBJ2-1,TRBV7-8,CASSKGLTYNEQFF,TGTGCCAGCAGCAAGGGACTAACCTACAATGAGCAGTTCTTC
-,TRBD1,TRBJ1-6,TRBV12-3/TRBV12-4,CASSYGTGNSPLHF,TGTGCCAGCAGTTATGGGACAGGGAATTCACCCCTCCACTTT
many,TRBD1,TRBJ2-6,TRBV10-3,CATGTGIFGANVLTF,TGTGCCACCGGGACAGGGATTTTTGGGGCCAACGTCCTGACTTTC
few,-,TRBJ2-5,TRBV2,CASSEGSGGQETQYF,TGTGCCAGCAGTGAAGGAAGTGGCGGCCAAGAGACCCAGTACTTC
many,-,TRBJ1-4,TRBV20-1,CSALSLLNEKLFF,TGCAGTGCTTTGTCGCTCCTCAATGAAAAACTGTTTTTT
many,TRBD2,TRBJ2-1,TRBV6-6,CASSGSGTSGGAGYNEQFF,TGTGCCAGCAGTGGGTCCGGGACTAGCGGGGGGGCCGGGTACAATGAGCAGTTCTTC
-,-,TRBJ1-1,TRBV25-1,CASSELGNTEAFF,TGTGCCAGCAGTGAACTAGGGAACACTGAAGCTTTCTTT
many,TRBD2,TRBJ2-5,TRBV7-2,CASSLGTSGGPGTQYF,TGTGCCAGCAGCCTTGGGACTAGCGGGGGACCGGGGACCCAGTACTTC
-,-,TRBJ1-2,TRBV29-1,CSVLTTGTLLYGYTF,TGCAGCGTTCTAACAACCGGGACACTTCTCTATGGCTACACCTTC
-,TRBD1,TRBJ1-1,TRBV2,CASRSQGVGTEAFF,TGTGCCAGCAGGTCACAGGGGGTCGGCACTGAAGCTTTCTTT
few,-,TRBJ1-1,TRBV20-1,CSATTGSMNTEAFF,TGCAGTGCGACGACAGGCAGCATGAACACTGAAGCTTTCTTT
many,-,TRBJ1-1,TRBV7-2,CASSLRNQGTEAFF,TGTGCCAGCAGCCTAAGAAATCAGGGCACTGAAGCTTTCTTT
many,-,TRBJ2-2,TRBV5-1,CASTVDSGELFF,TGCGCCAGCACCGTGGATTCCGGGGAGCTGTTTTTT
many,-,TRBJ2-1,TRBV11-1,CASSLALTNNEQFF,TGTGCCAGCAGCTTAGCGTTGACTAACAATGAGCAGTTCTTC
many,-,TRBJ1-1,TRBV19,CASSIFRQVNTEAFF,TGTGCCAGTAGTATCTTCCGACAGGTGAACACTGAAGCTTTCTTT
many,-,TRBJ2-3,TRBV7-9,CASSLEQGGQYF,TGTGCCAGCAGCCTCGAACAGGGAGGGCAGTATTTT